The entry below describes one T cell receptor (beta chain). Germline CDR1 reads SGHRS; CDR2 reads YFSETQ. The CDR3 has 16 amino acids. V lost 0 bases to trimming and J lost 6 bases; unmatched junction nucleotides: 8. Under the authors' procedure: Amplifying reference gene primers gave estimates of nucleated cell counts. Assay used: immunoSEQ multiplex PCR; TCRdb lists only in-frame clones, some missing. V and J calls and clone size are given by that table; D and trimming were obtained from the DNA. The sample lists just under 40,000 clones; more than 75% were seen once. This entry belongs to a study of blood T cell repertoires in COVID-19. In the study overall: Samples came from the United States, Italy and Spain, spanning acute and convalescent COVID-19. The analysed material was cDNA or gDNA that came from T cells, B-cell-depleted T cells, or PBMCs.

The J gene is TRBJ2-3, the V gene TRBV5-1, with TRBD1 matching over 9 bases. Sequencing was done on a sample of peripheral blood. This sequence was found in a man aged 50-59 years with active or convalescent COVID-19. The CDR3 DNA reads TGCGCCAGCAGCTTGGGGAATACAGGGGGCGATGATACGCAGTATTTT. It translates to CASSLGNTGGDDTQYF.